These 2 T cell receptor beta chains were sequenced from one sample in a study of T-cell memory formation after mild COVID-19. TCRdb called the 5' RACE reads again in MiXCR, with one record for every CDR3 protein. Among roughly 580,000 distinct CDR3 sequences listed, around 17% were seen once. Sequencing was performed on PBMCs or a T cell subset sorted from them (not recorded which). Every receptor here comes from an adult woman who had mild COVID-19 (a few samples of this study predate the infection). Cell type and time point are not known.

There are a few counts of this clonotype. This chain connects TRBV4-1 to TRBJ1-2; 8 bases match TRBD1. Germline CDR1 is MGHRA and CDR2 is YSYEKL. V was pared by 1 base and J by 2 bases, with 6 bases of the junction left unmatched. CDR3 length: 16 residues. The CDR3: CASSQAETGGNYGYTF. In DNA, the CDR3 is TGCGCCAGCAGCCAAGCCGAAACAGGGGGGAACTATGGCTACACCTTC.

The genes are TRBV5-4 and TRBJ2-7; D ambiguous. The CDR3 is 14 amino acids. V lost 0 bases to trimming and J lost 10 bases, with 17 bases between them. CDR1 and CDR2 from the germline V gene are SGHNT and YYREEE (reference sequence). The CDR3 region has the DNA TGTGCCAGCAGCTTGGCCCCGCAGGACGGCCCCCAGTACTTC. Its protein product is CASSLAPQDGPQYF.